Listed below are T cell receptor beta chains from one sample, sequenced in a study of Graves' ophthalmopathy and Graves' hyperthyroidism. MiXCR, applied by TCRdb to the multiplex PCR reads, yields one record per CDR3 protein. The table includes approximately 540,000 distinct CDR3 sequences, approximately 37% detected once. Sequencing was carried out using peripheral blood or thyroid tissue (not recorded which). The receptors were gathered from an adult man with Graves' hyperthyroidism. Both conserved end residues are part of each CDR3. The order of the fields is J gene, V gene, clone size, D gene, CDR3 protein, CDR3 DNA. The D gene is left open where the match is weak. A clone size is listed for some rows: how often the clone was seen (once, few, many), or a class if it is expanded.

>TRBJ2-7|TRBV12-3/TRBV12-4|NA|NA
CASSLRPGGYF
TGTGCCAGCAGTTTACGTCCTGGGGGGTACTTC
>TRBJ2-5|TRBV7-9|many|TRBD2
CASSPSTGTSGSFGMDQETQYF
TGTGCCAGCAGCCCCTCGACAGGGACTAGCGGGAGCTTTGGGATGGACCAAGAGACCCAGTACTTC
>TRBJ1-4|TRBV12-3/TRBV12-4|many|NA
CASRTVSEKLFF
TGTGCCAGCAGGACAGTATCTGAAAAACTGTTTTTT
>TRBJ1-5|TRBV19|many|NA
CASTQFNQPQHF
TGTGCCAGTACGCAGTTTAATCAGCCCCAGCATTTT
>TRBJ1-2|TRBV30|NA|TRBD1
CAWSPGGSGYTF
TGTGCCTGGAGTCCAGGGGGATCTGGCTACACCTTC
>TRBJ1-2|TRBV29-1|many|NA
CSARRLTADYGYTF
TGCAGCGCCCGCCGCCTCACCGCGGACTATGGCTACACCTTC
>TRBJ2-5|TRBV10-3|many|NA
CAISEGLHAQETQYF
TGTGCCATCAGTGAAGGTTTGCACGCCCAAGAGACCCAGTACTTC
>TRBJ1-1|TRBV29-1|NA|TRBD1
CSVVEDRGGYQLNTEAFF
TGCAGCGTTGTTGAGGACAGGGGTGGCTATCAATTGAACACTGAAGCTTTCTTT
>TRBJ2-5|TRBV29-1|many|NA
CSVDLKETQYF
TGCAGCGTGGATCTTAAAGAGACCCAGTACTTC
>TRBJ2-5|TRBV12-5|few|TRBD2
CASGPPGLAGEETQYF
TGTGCTAGTGGACCCCCGGGACTAGCGGGAGAGGAGACCCAGTACTTC
>TRBJ1-4|TRBV10-3|NA|NA
CASRDPRALNEKLFF
TGTGCCAGCAGAGATCCTCGGGCCCTTAATGAAAAACTGTTTTTT
>TRBJ1-5|TRBV19|NA|TRBD1
CASSPRQGALTNQPQHF
TGTGCCAGTAGTCCGAGACAGGGGGCGCTTACCAATCAGCCCCAGCATTTT
>TRBJ1-2|TRBV11-1|many|NA
CASSIGGSDYGYTF
TGTGCCAGCAGTATCGGGGGCAGCGACTATGGCTACACCTTC
>TRBJ2-7|TRBV7-3|NA|NA
CASSLGAIFPYNEQYF
TGTGCCAGCAGCTTAGGTGCAATATTCCCCTACAATGAGCAGTACTTC
>TRBJ1-5|TRBV5-1|NA|NA
CASVSREGGAQPQHF
TGCGCCAGCGTATCGAGGGAGGGCGGCGCTCAGCCCCAGCATTTT
>TRBJ2-7|TRBV10-2|NA|TRBD2
CASSGGGSTYEQYF
TGCGCCAGCAGTGGGGGGGGGTCTACCTACGAGCAGTACTTC
>TRBJ1-2|TRBV18|few|TRBD1
CASSPGTGPNYGYTF
TGTGCCAGCTCACCCGGGACAGGGCCGAACTATGGCTACACCTTC